This T cell receptor (beta chain) was found in a study of molecular identifiers for immune sequencing clone quantification. V dropped 5 bases and J dropped 2 bases, with 20 bases sitting between them. The length of the CDR3 is 17 residues. From germline, CDR1 is MNHEY and CDR2 SVGEGT. TCRdb passed the PCR reads through MiXCR, listing each CDR3 protein once. The profile shows some 320,000 distinct CDR3 sequences, roughly 23% of them singletons. The sample consisted of naive CD8+ T cells from blood, with Jurkat cell RNA spiked in. As for subset: FACS-sorted CD8+CD4-CCR7+CD45RA+ naive T cells. This receptor was identified in a human donor in good health. Some libraries in this study had Jurkat cell RNA spiked in. The chain recombines TRBV6-2 or TRBV6-3 with TRBJ2-3; D is possibly TRBD2 (5 bases). CDR3 bases: TGTGCCAGCAGTCGAGGTGGAGCCGGGATTCTCACAGATACGCAGTATTTT. This gives the protein CASSRGGAGILTDTQYF.